This T cell receptor (beta chain) was observed in a study of T-cell reconstitution after alpha-beta-depleted transplantation in children. Study observations and caveats: Expanded clones from the graft, numbering several hundred, reportedly supplied alpha-beta T cells about two months after transplant. After one year, T-cell counts and TCRbeta diversity mostly came from new T cells. Some patients owed their high day-60 TCRbeta diversity to surviving recipient T cells and thymic progenitors.

Unique molecular identifiers were built into the TCRbeta library. MiXCR, applied by TCRdb to the PCR reads, yields one record per CDR3 protein. The data show about 980,000 distinct CDR3 sequences, roughly 29% seen once. The table lists this clonotype with a few counts. Its antigen remains unknown. CDR3 length equals 14 residues. V gave up 1 base and J gave up 2 bases, with 8 bases separating them. Germline V gene data show CDR1 as MNHEY and CDR2 as SVGAGI. The chain joins TRBV6-5 to TRBJ2-5; the D is unclear. The receptor was isolated from a boy younger than two who had a stem cell transplant for SCID, so the T cells may come from the graft donor. Source: PBMCs, mostly from graft donor cells, taken 360 days after TCRalphabeta/CD19-depleted stem cell transplant. This chain's CDR3 is CASSYLGGQETQYF. CDR3 DNA: TGTGCCAGCAGTTACTTGGGCGGACAAGAGACCCAGTACTTC.